A single sample gave rise to the 12 T cell receptor beta chains below, sequenced in a study of molecular identifiers for immune sequencing clone quantification. TCRdb fed the PCR reads into MiXCR, producing one record per CDR3 protein. The table has around 470,000 distinct CDR3 sequences, about 25% seen once. Sample: naive CD8+ T cells from blood, with Jurkat cell RNA spiked in. The subset here: FACS-sorted CD8+CD4-CCR7+CD45RA+ naive T cells. Receptors were obtained from a human donor in good health. Some libraries in this study had Jurkat cell RNA spiked in.

A word on this clonotype: At one boundary the junction diverges from the germline segment, which might be a read error. This sequence joins TRBV5-3 and TRBJ2-7, with D possibly matching TRBD1 (7 bases). TRBV5-3 carries the ORF label, with uncertain function. CDR3 length: 14 amino acids. For the CDR3, the DNA is TGTGCCAGCAGCTTGGAGGGACAGAACTACGAGCAGTACTTC. Translation gives CASSLEGQNYEQYF.

The V and J genes are TRBV4-1 and TRBJ1-4; the D gene is possibly TRBD1 (5 bases). Trimming pared 1 base from V and 5 bases from J, leaving 8 bases between. The V gene's germline CDR1 is MGHRA and CDR2 YSYEKL. This CDR3 has 14 amino acids. The CDR3 coding sequence is TGCGCCAGCAGCCAAGGACAGTGGAATGAAAAACTGTTTTTT. It specifies CASSQGQWNEKLFF.

Regarding this clonotype: With a much larger clone just one base away, this may be a read error. Because the CDR3 is missing its conserved closing phenylalanine or tryptophan, this is likely a read error. This chain links TRBV7-9 with TRBJ2-7; 7 bases align to TRBD2. Unmatched junction bases numbered 19, after V lost 5 bases and J lost 0 bases. Germline V CDR1 and CDR2: SEHNR, FQNEAQ (reference sequence). The CDR3 is 19 amino acids. The CDR3 DNA is TGTGCCAGCAGCCCCCCTACGGGGCTAGCGGCGAAAAGCTCCTACGAGCAGTACTCC. Translating gives CASSPPTGLAAKSSYEQYS.

CDR3 sequence (DNA): TGCAGTGCCTCATCTGGGGGGCCTGAAGCTTTCTTT. Translated, it gives CSASSGGPEAFF. V and J are TRBV20-1 and TRBJ1-1; the D gene is possibly TRBD1 (6 bases). V was trimmed by 6 bases and J by 6 bases, leaving 14 bases between them. The CDR3 runs to 12 residues. CDR1 is DFQATT, CDR2 SNEGSKA, per germline (reference sequence).

About this clonotype itself: A read error may be the cause here, since a much bigger clone is one base away. The CDR3 bases are TGCGCCAGCAGCCGAGCCAACAGGGGCCCGCTGATCCCAGCTTTCTTT. Amino acids: CASSRANRGPLIPAFF. The V call is TRBV4-3, the J call TRBJ1-1; the match to TRBD1 covers 7 bases. The CDR3 contains 16 residues. Per the germline V gene, CDR1 is LGHNA and CDR2 is YSLEER. After removal of 4 bases from V and 10 bases from J, the junction contained 18 bases not matched to a gene.

V and J are TRBV11-2 and TRBJ1-2; D ambiguous. The V end lost 1 base, the J end lost 3 bases, and 12 bases lay between the germline ends. The CDR3 length is 15 residues. CDR1 SGHAT and CDR2 FQNNGV come from the germline V gene. The CDR3 DNA follows: TGTGCCAGCAGCTTAGGTTCCGGCGGAGACTATGGCTACACCTTC. This codes for CASSLGSGGDYGYTF.

This clonotype has a count of ten or more. The chain has TRBV9 and TRBJ1-4, with TRBD1 as a possible D gene (5 bases). V dropped 4 bases and J dropped 4 bases, with 14 bases sitting between them. The CDR3 runs to 15 residues. Germline V gene data show CDR1 as SGDLS and CDR2 as YYNGEE. The DNA for the CDR3 is TGTGCCAGCAGCCCCCGGGGGGGGAGTAATGAAAAACTGTTTTTT. Translated: CASSPRGGSNEKLFF.

As to this clonotype: This may come from a read error, since a much larger clone is one base off. V and J are TRBV7-2 and TRBJ1-1, with D unclear. Germline CDR1 reads SGHTA; CDR2 reads FQGNSA. The CDR3 consists of 13 residues. In DNA, the CDR3 is TGTGCCCGCAGCTGGCCGTCGTGGGGTGAAGCTTTCTTT. It encodes CARSWPSWGEAFF.

As regards this clonotype: Possible read error: a much larger clone is one base away. The V call is TRBV20-1, the J call TRBJ2-7; D unresolved. Trimming removed 3 bases from V and 4 bases from J, with 7 bases in between. Per germline, CDR1 DFQATT and CDR2 SNEGSKA (reference sequence). The CDR3 totals 11 residues. In DNA, the CDR3 is TGCAGTGCTAGGCTCCTTTACGAGCAGTACTTC. It specifies CSARLLYEQYF.

This rearrangement joins TRBV7-9 to TRBJ1-1; 8 bases map to TRBD1. Germline CDR1 reads SEHNR; CDR2 reads FQNEAQ (reference sequence). The CDR3 spans 17 residues. The trim removed 0 bases at V and 10 bases at J, leaving 16 bases unmatched. The DNA for the CDR3 is TGTGCCAGCAGCTTAGCGGGACAGGCATTTATGAACGCTGCAGCTTTCTTT. Translating it yields CASSLAGQAFMNAAAFF.

About this clonotype: A read error may account for a junction end that differs from germline. V gene TRBV19 combines with J gene TRBJ1-5; possibly TRBD1 for D (6 bases). The germline V gene has CDR1 LNHDA and CDR2 SQIVND (reference sequence). The CDR3 runs to 13 residues. In DNA form, the CDR3 reads TGTGCCGGTCGCGTCGGGGGCAATCAGCCCCAGCGTTTT. Its protein is CAGRVGGNQPQRF.

This clonotype appeared a few times. The gene calls are TRBV30 and TRBJ1-1; no clear D. Trimming took 2 bases from V and 1 from J, leaving 11 bases between them. There are 14 residues in the CDR3. The V gene's germline CDR1 is GTSNPN and CDR2 SVGIG (reference sequence). Here the CDR3 DNA reads TGTGCCTGGAGTCTTACGGGTCGGAACACTGAAGCTTTCTTT. This sequence encodes CAWSLTGRNTEAFF.